This is a list of T cell receptor beta chains from one sample in a study of shared clonotypes between healthy human individuals. The assay was immunoSEQ multiplex PCR, and TCRdb's table has in-frame clones only and misses some. This sample has approximately 1.5 million clones, with about 98.5% found just once. The sequenced material came from naive CD4+ T cells sorted from blood. The source of these receptors is a man in his thirties or forties in good health. Both conserved end residues are part of each CDR3. Each record gives: clone size, J gene, D gene, V gene, CDR3 protein, CDR3 DNA. D genes are given only for firm matches. Size is omitted from some rows. Given values are once, few, many or a class for expanded clones.

. TRBJ2-7 TRBD1 TRBV10-3 CAISETTGGTYEQYF TGTGCCATCAGTGAGACAACAGGGGGGACTTACGAGCAGTACTTC
. TRBJ2-1 . TRBV7-9 CASTPVGPSYNEQFF TGTGCCAGCACCCCCGTGGGCCCCTCCTACAATGAGCAGTTCTTC
. TRBJ2-1 TRBD2 TRBV19 CASSIFTSGVGSYNEQFF TGTGCCAGTAGTATTTTCACTAGCGGGGTGGGCTCCTACAATGAGCAGTTCTTC
once TRBJ2-1 TRBD2 TRBV5-4 CASSLGTSIYNEQFF TGTGCCAGCAGCTTGGGGACTAGCATTTACAATGAGCAGTTCTTC
. TRBJ2-5 . TRBV20-1 CSAGLRGTQYF TGCAGTGCTGGGTTGCGTGGGACCCAGTACTTC
. TRBJ1-5 . TRBV9 CASSPDSHSNQPQHF TGTGCCAGCAGCCCGGACAGTCATAGCAATCAGCCCCAGCATTTT
. TRBJ2-5 . TRBV11-2 CASSLGPTLGTQYF TGTGCCAGCAGCTTAGGCCCGACGTTAGGGACCCAGTACTTC
. TRBJ1-4 . TRBV27 CASSQLDRINEKLFF TGTGCCAGCAGCCAATTAGACAGAATTAATGAAAAACTGTTTTTT
. TRBJ1-5 . TRBV4-2 CASSQKVGSNQPQHF TGTGCCAGCAGCCAAAAAGTCGGTAGCAATCAGCCCCAGCATTTT
. TRBJ2-7 . TRBV18 CASSPLGAGYEQYF TGTGCCAGCTCACCCCTAGGGGCTGGGTACGAGCAGTACTTC
. TRBJ2-3 TRBD1 TRBV9 CASSGQGALNTDTQYF TGTGCCAGCAGCGGACAGGGGGCACTCAACACAGATACGCAGTATTTT
. TRBJ2-1 TRBD1 TRBV28 CASSLGGDREFF TGTGCCAGCAGTTTAGGTGGGGACAGGGAGTTCTTC
. TRBJ2-5 TRBD1 TRBV25-1 CASSQETGGRETQYF TGTGCCAGCAGTCAGGAGACAGGGGGCAGGGAGACCCAGTACTTC
. TRBJ2-2 . TRBV9 CASSQYGENTGELFF TGTGCCAGCAGCCAGTACGGGGAGAACACCGGGGAGCTGTTTTTT
. TRBJ2-5 . TRBV19 CASSLGFGSTNQETQYF TGTGCCAGTAGTTTAGGGTTTGGGAGCACGAACCAAGAGACCCAGTACTTC
. TRBJ1-2 . TRBV9 CASSVGRDTGLVGYTF TGTGCCAGCAGCGTAGGTCGAGATACAGGGTTGGTCGGCTACACCTTC
. TRBJ2-7 . TRBV28 CASSLGGTYSYEQYF TGTGCCAGCAGTTTAGGCGGGACGTACTCCTACGAGCAGTACTTC
. TRBJ1-2 . TRBV28 CASSSGASYGYTF TGTGCCAGCAGTTCCGGGGCCAGTTATGGCTACACCTTC
once TRBJ2-5 . TRBV6-5 CASSYSKGRETQYF TGTGCCAGCAGTTACTCGAAAGGTAGAGAGACCCAGTACTTC
few TRBJ1-2 TRBD1 TRBV5-6 CASTTGYGYTF TGTGCCAGCACGACAGGGTATGGCTACACCTTC
. TRBJ1-3 TRBD1 TRBV4-3 CASSKGQGAAGNTIYF TGCGCCAGCAGCAAGGGACAGGGGGCGGCTGGAAACACCATATATTTT
. TRBJ1-1 TRBD1 TRBV5-6 CASSRDGQGARTPKAFF TGTGCCAGCAGCAGGGATGGACAGGGGGCGCGGACGCCGAAAGCTTTCTTT